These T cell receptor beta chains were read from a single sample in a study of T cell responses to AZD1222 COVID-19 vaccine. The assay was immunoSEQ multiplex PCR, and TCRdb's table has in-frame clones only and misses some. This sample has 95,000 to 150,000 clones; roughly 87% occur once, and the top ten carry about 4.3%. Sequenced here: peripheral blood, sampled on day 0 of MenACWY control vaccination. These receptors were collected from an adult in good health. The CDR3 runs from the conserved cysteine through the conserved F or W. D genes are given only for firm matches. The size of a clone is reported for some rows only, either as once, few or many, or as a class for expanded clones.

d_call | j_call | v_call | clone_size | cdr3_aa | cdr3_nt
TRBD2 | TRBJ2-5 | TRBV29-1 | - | CSAGGGAFSETQYF | TGCAGCGCAGGCGGGGGGGCATTTTCAGAGACCCAGTACTTC
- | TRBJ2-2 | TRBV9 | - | CASSPGLTNTGELFF | TGTGCCAGCAGCCCGGGACTGACTAACACCGGGGAGCTGTTTTTT
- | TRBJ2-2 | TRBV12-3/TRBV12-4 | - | CASSRTGTGELFF | TGTGCCAGCAGTCGAACAGGGACCGGGGAGCTGTTTTTT
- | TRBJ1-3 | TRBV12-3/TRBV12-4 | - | CASSFAGNTIYF | TGTGCCAGCAGTTTTGCGGGAAACACCATATATTTT
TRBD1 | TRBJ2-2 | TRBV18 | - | CASSPLGQANTGELFF | TGTGCCAGCTCACCATTGGGACAGGCGAACACCGGGGAGCTGTTTTTT
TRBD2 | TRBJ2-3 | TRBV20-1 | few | CSASKRESPDTQYF | TGCAGTGCTAGTAAGCGGGAGAGCCCAGATACGCAGTATTTT
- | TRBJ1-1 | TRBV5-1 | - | CASSAPRANEAFF | TGCGCCAGCAGCGCGCCCCGGGCAAATGAAGCTTTCTTT
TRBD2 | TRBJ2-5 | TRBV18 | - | CASAGLAGGEETQYF | TGTGCCAGCGCCGGACTAGCGGGGGGCGAAGAGACCCAGTACTTC
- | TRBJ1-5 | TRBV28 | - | CASRGGQFNQPQHF | TGTGCCAGCAGGGGTGGACAATTTAATCAGCCCCAGCATTTT
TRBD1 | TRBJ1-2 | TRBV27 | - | CASSNPRQGPGGYTF | TGTGCCAGCTCAAATCCGAGACAGGGTCCCGGTGGCTACACCTTC
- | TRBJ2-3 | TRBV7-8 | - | CASSLDRGVNTDTQYF | TGTGCCAGCAGCTTAGACCGGGGCGTGAACACAGATACGCAGTATTTT
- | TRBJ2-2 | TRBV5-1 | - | CASSPRGENTGELFF | TGCGCCAGCAGCCCCAGGGGGGAGAACACCGGGGAGCTGTTTTTT
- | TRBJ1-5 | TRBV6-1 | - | CASSEGSFSNQPQHF | TGTGCCAGCAGTGAAGGCTCTTTTAGCAATCAGCCCCAGCATTTT
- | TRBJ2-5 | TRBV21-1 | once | CASSKVQRTSGQETQYF | TGTGCCAGCAGCAAAGTTCAGAGGACTAGCGGGCAAGAGACCCAGTACTTC
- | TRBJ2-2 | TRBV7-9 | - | CASSQSGELFF | TGTGCCAGCAGCCAATCCGGGGAGCTGTTTTTT
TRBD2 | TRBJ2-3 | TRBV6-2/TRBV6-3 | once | CASTPRGGLTDTQYF | TGTGCCAGCACCCCCCGGGGGGGGCTTACAGATACGCAGTATTTT
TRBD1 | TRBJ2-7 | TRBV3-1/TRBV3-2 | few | CASSQVGQGNPYEQYF | TGTGCCAGCAGCCAAGTGGGACAGGGGAACCCCTACGAGCAGTACTTC
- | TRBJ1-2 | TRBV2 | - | CASSSVPGQNYGYTF | TGTGCCAGCAGTAGTGTCCCAGGGCAAAACTATGGCTACACCTTC
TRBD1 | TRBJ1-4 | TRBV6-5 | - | CASSRQGFREKLFF | TGTGCCAGCAGTCGACAGGGTTTTAGGGAAAAACTGTTTTTT
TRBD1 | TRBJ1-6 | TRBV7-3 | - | CASSLGRGPSPLHF | TGTGCCAGCAGCTTAGGCAGGGGGCCTTCACCCCTCCACTTT
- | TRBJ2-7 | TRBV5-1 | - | CASSLAGTNYEQYF | TGCGCCAGCAGCTTGGCTGGGACAAACTACGAGCAGTACTTC
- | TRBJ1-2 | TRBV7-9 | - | CASTPTIRQDYGYTF | TGTGCCAGCACCCCAACCATTCGACAGGACTATGGCTACACCTTC
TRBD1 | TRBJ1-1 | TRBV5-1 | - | CASSRDSQTSEAFF | TGCGCCAGCAGTCGGGACAGCCAGACGAGTGAAGCTTTCTTT
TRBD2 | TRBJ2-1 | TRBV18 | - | CASSPISGSSYNEQFF | TGTGCCAGCTCACCAATTAGCGGGAGCTCCTACAATGAGCAGTTCTTC
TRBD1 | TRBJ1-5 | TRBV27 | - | CASRFGTGDNQPQHF | TGTGCCAGCAGGTTCGGGACAGGAGACAATCAGCCCCAGCATTTT
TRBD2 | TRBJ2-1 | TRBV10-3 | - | CAISGLAGHNEQFF | TGTGCCATCAGTGGCCTAGCGGGTCACAATGAGCAGTTCTTC